Described below is a single TCR beta chain sequence and its context. The antigen is undetermined. This record comes from a study of vaccination and CD4 T cells after COVID-19. Study-wide results and caveats: Within the convalescent patients, spike mono-reactivity was found in 304 of 307 vaccine-specific clones.

The assay that was used to sequence DNA from cultured CD4+ T cells was the Oncomine TCR Beta short-read assay. MiXCR, run by TCRdb on the PCR reads, gives a single entry per CDR3 protein. The data hold 20,000 to 30,000 distinct CDR3 sequences, with approximately 37% observed a single time. Treatment defined: roughly nine-day PBMC culture with coronavirus spike peptide pools or control peptides (ViraFEST assay). Material: CD4+ T cells from blood, cultured in vitro. The TCR sequence derives from a human donor who had recovered from COVID-19.

CDR3 nucleotides: TGCAGTGCTAGGGGGGGGGCTTTGGGTTCACCCCTCCACTTT. Translated: CSARGGALGSPLHF. This rearrangement joins TRBV20-1 to TRBJ1-6; D perhaps matches TRBD1 (6 bases). V lost 3 bases, J lost 9 bases, and 15 bases lay in between. Germline lookup yields CDR1 DFQATT and CDR2 SNEGSKA (reference sequence). The CDR3 sequence is 14 residues long.